These T cell receptor beta chains were read from a single sample in a study of blood T cell repertoires in COVID-19. The assay was immunoSEQ multiplex PCR, and TCRdb's table has in-frame clones only and misses some. The table lists more than 110,000 clones, about 82% of them singletons. Sequenced: peripheral blood. These receptor sequences come from a woman of 80 years or more with active or convalescent COVID-19. CDR3s include the opening cysteine and the closing phenylalanine or tryptophan. Fields, in order: clone size, D gene, J gene, V gene, CDR3 protein, CDR3 DNA. A D gene is named only where the DNA matches it firmly. For some rows the clone size is stated as once, few or many, or as a class when expanded; others skip it.

. | . | TRBJ2-3 | TRBV20-1 | CSARDGGPQYF | TGCAGTGCTAGAGATGGGGGCCCGCAGTATTTT
. | TRBD2 | TRBJ2-1 | TRBV2 | CASRGLRADEQFF | TGTGCCAGCAGGGGACTACGGGCGGATGAGCAGTTCTTC
. | TRBD2 | TRBJ2-3 | TRBV10-3 | CAISDLAGDTDTQYF | TGTGCCATCAGTGACCTAGCGGGAGACACAGATACGCAGTATTTT
. | . | TRBJ1-2 | TRBV2 | CASGVTGNYGYTF | TGTGCCAGCGGAGTGACAGGAAACTATGGCTACACCTTC
few | . | TRBJ1-6 | TRBV9 | CASSVGQPDSPLHF | TGTGCCAGCAGCGTAGGACAGCCCGATTCACCCCTCCACTTT
. | TRBD1 | TRBJ1-1 | TRBV9 | CASSARDSYTEAFF | TGTGCCAGCAGCGCTCGGGACAGCTACACTGAAGCTTTCTTT
few | TRBD2 | TRBJ2-2 | TRBV4-3 | CASSQDWASGGAGELFF | TGCGCCAGCAGCCAAGATTGGGCTAGCGGGGGGGCCGGGGAGCTGTTTTTT
once | . | TRBJ1-1 | TRBV7-9 | CASSLGGLNTEAFF | TGTGCCAGCAGCTTAGGCGGGTTGAACACTGAAGCTTTCTTT
few | . | TRBJ2-1 | TRBV5-6 | CASSLYTRNNEQFF | TGTGCCAGCAGCTTGTATACTAGAAACAATGAGCAGTTCTTC
. | . | TRBJ2-1 | TRBV28 | CASSSMTGRWFF | TGTGCCAGCAGTTCTATGACAGGTAGATGGTTCTTC
. | . | TRBJ2-2 | TRBV18 | CASSGWEDNTGELFF | TGTGCCAGCTCTGGATGGGAGGACAACACCGGGGAGCTGTTTTTT
. | . | TRBJ2-3 | TRBV3-1/TRBV3-2 | CASRTDYPKADTQYF | TGTGCCAGCAGGACTGACTACCCCAAAGCAGATACGCAGTATTTT
. | TRBD1 | TRBJ1-5 | TRBV7-2 | CASSRRGTGSNQPQHF | TGTGCCAGCAGCCGGCGGGGGACAGGATCAAATCAGCCCCAGCATTTT
. | . | TRBJ1-2 | TRBV3-1/TRBV3-2 | CASSQKGGSYGYTF | TGTGCCAGCAGCCAAAAAGGGGGTAGTTATGGCTACACCTTC
. | . | TRBJ2-5 | TRBV10-1 | CASSESPEGTQYF | TGCGCCAGCAGTGAGTCGCCGGAGGGAACCCAGTACTTC
once | TRBD1 | TRBJ2-5 | TRBV12-3/TRBV12-4 | CASSRGGVETQYF | TGTGCCAGCAGCCGAGGGGGCGTGGAGACCCAGTACTTC
few | TRBD1 | TRBJ1-2 | TRBV30 | CAWSRDRGTTF | TGTGCCTGGAGCCGGGACAGGGGGACGACCTTC
. | . | TRBJ1-2 | TRBV18 | CASSPQVVGYTF | TGTGCCAGCTCACCCCAGGTCGTGGGCTACACCTTC
. | TRBD1 | TRBJ1-2 | TRBV29-1 | CSIRDSYGYTF | TGCAGCATCCGGGACAGCTATGGCTACACCTTC
. | TRBD2 | TRBJ2-2 | TRBV7-3 | CASSWDGEGTGELFF | TGTGCCAGCAGCTGGGACGGGGAGGGGACCGGGGAGCTGTTTTTT
. | TRBD1 | TRBJ2-2 | TRBV5-1 | CASSLGGQDTGELFF | TGCGCCAGCAGCTTGGGTGGACAGGACACCGGGGAGCTGTTTTTT
. | . | TRBJ1-5 | TRBV19 | CASSYRDNQPQHF | TGTGCCAGTAGTTACAGGGACAATCAGCCCCAGCATTTT
. | . | TRBJ2-7 | TRBV15 | CATSRSQEKSYEQYF | TGTGCCACCAGCAGGTCACAGGAGAAGTCCTACGAGCAGTACTTC